These 30 T cell receptor beta chains came from one sample sequenced in a study of OX40 agonist ivuxolimab in advanced cancers. TCRdb's copy holds only in-frame clones and misses some; the assay was immunoSEQ multiplex PCR. The sample lists approximately 76,000 clones; around 85% were seen once. Here the sequenced sample was CD4+ or CD8+ T cells sorted from blood, taken in a trial of the OX40 agonist ivuxolimab. The receptor set was obtained from an adult with an advanced solid tumor such as melanoma, head and neck, liver or kidney cancer.

The chain joins TRBV5-1 to TRBJ1-1, with 10 bases that match TRBD1. Trimming removed 4 bases from V and 1 base from J; junction bases left unmatched: 7. This CDR3 contains 16 residues. CDR1 is SGHRS, CDR2 YFSETQ, per germline. The CDR3 here is CASSQGQGSGNTEAFF. The DNA of the CDR3 is TGCGCCAGCAGCCAGGGACAGGGGAGTGGGAACACTGAAGCTTTCTTT. Full variable domain (outside the CDR3, taken from reference TRBV5-1 and TRBJ1-1): KAGVTQTPRYLIKTRGQQVTLSCSPISGHRSVSWYQQTPGQGLQFLFEYFSETQRNKGNFPGRFSGRQFSNSRSEMNVSTLELGDSALYLCASSQGQGSGNTEAFFGQGTRLTVV.

The J gene is TRBJ2-3, the V gene TRBV5-1; D is ambiguous. The V end was cut by 4 bases, the J end by 3 bases, with 12 bases between. Germline values: CDR1 SGHRS, CDR2 YFSETQ. This CDR3 contains 14 residues. In nucleotides, the CDR3 is TGCGCCAGCAGCGGAACCGCGCAGACAGATACGCAGTATTTT. This codes for CASSGTAQTDTQYF. Full variable domain (outside the CDR3, taken from reference TRBV5-1 and TRBJ2-3): KAGVTQTPRYLIKTRGQQVTLSCSPISGHRSVSWYQQTPGQGLQFLFEYFSETQRNKGNFPGRFSGRQFSNSRSEMNVSTLELGDSALYLCASSGTAQTDTQYFGPGTRLTVL.

This clone was picked up one time. The gene calls are TRBV7-3 and TRBJ2-7; D might be TRBD1 or TRBD2, each matching 5 bases. Germline V gives CDR1 SGHTA, CDR2 FQGTGA. The CDR3 is 15 residues long. Trimming shortened V by 2 bases and J by 0 bases, and 11 bases separated the two germline ends. CDR3 residues: CASSLDAGSSYEQYF. In DNA form, the CDR3 reads TGTGCCAGCAGCTTAGATGCAGGGAGCTCCTACGAGCAGTACTTC. Based on the CDR3 plus reference TRBV7-3 and TRBJ2-7, the full variable domain is GAGVSQTPSNKVTEKGKYVELRCDPISGHTALYWYRQSLGQGPEFLIYFQGTGAADDSGLPNDRFFAVRPEGSVSTLKIQRTERGDSAVYLCASSLDAGSSYEQYFGPGTRLTVT.

The V and J genes are TRBV5-1 and TRBJ1-2, with unresolved D. This CDR3 has 14 residues. With 4 bases removed from V and 0 bases from J, the gap between germline ends came to 10 bases. The germline gives CDR1 SGHRS, CDR2 YFSETQ. The CDR3 reads CASSELGTNYGYTF. CDR3 nucleotides: TGCGCCAGCAGCGAACTCGGGACTAACTATGGCTACACCTTC.

This clone was picked up one time. The chain links TRBV18 to TRBJ1-2; D is unresolved. CDR1 KGHSH and CDR2 LQKENI come from the germline V gene. This CDR3 is 18 amino acids long. V was trimmed by 6 bases and J by 7 bases, leaving 30 bases between them. CDR3: CASSPDNGPGTSNGGYTF. The DNA for the CDR3 is TGTGCCAGCTCTCCAGATAACGGGCCAGGCACCAGCAACGGTGGCTACACCTTC.

The rearrangement uses TRBV30 and TRBJ2-1; TRBD1 aligns across 7 bases. The length of the CDR3 is 13 residues. With 8 bases clipped from V and 5 bases from J, the junction kept 9 bases outside the gene matches. Per germline, CDR1 GTSNPN and CDR2 SVGIG (reference sequence). The CDR3 coding sequence is TGTGCCCGAGATCCGGGACAGAACAATGAGCAGTTCTTC. It translates to CARDPGQNNEQFF.

The chain is built from TRBV5-1 and TRBJ2-5; TRBD1 might be the D (6 bases). The V end was cut by 0 bases, the J end by 2 bases, with 14 bases between. Germline CDR1 and CDR2: SGHRS and YFSETQ. The CDR3 has 16 residues. The CDR3 loop is CASSLGTGFRQETQYF. In DNA, the CDR3 is TGCGCCAGCAGCTTGGGTACAGGGTTTCGGCAAGAGACCCAGTACTTC. Full variable domain (outside the CDR3, taken from reference TRBV5-1 and TRBJ2-5): KAGVTQTPRYLIKTRGQQVTLSCSPISGHRSVSWYQQTPGQGLQFLFEYFSETQRNKGNFPGRFSGRQFSNSRSEMNVSTLELGDSALYLCASSLGTGFRQETQYFGPGTRLLVL.

The chain is built from TRBV11-2 and TRBJ2-3; either TRBD1 or TRBD2 may fit D (5 bases each). Looked up from germline, CDR1 is SGHAT and CDR2 is FQNNGV. Trimming left V 3 bases short and J 3 bases short, with 16 bases between. The CDR3 has 16 residues. DNA for the CDR3: TGTGCCAGCAGCTTGATGACAGCCGGAGGAACAGATACGCAGTATTTT. Amino acids: CASSLMTAGGTDTQYF.

The rearrangement joins TRBV7-8 to TRBJ1-5; TRBD1 is a possible D gene (5 bases). CDR3 length equals 18 residues. With 5 bases removed from V and 7 bases from J, the gap between germline ends came to 27 bases. Germline CDR1 reads SGHVS; CDR2 reads FQNEAQ. The CDR3: CASSPGRGAALTRQPQHF. CDR3 nucleotide sequence: TGTGCCAGCAGCCCGGGCAGAGGGGCCGCTCTTACTAGGCAGCCCCAGCATTTT.

The V and J genes are TRBV9 and TRBJ2-2; TRBD1 aligns across 7 bases. The CDR3 runs 15 residues. Germline values: CDR1 SGDLS, CDR2 YYNGEE. J was trimmed by 1 base and V by 1 base; bases with no gene match: 1. CDR3 sequence: CASSVRDRNTGELFF. The CDR3 nucleotides are TGTGCCAGCAGCGTAAGGGACAGGAACACCGGGGAGCTGTTTTTT.

This chain joins TRBV7-2 and TRBJ2-2, with 8 bases aligning to TRBD2. Germline V gene data show CDR1 as SGHTA and CDR2 as FQGNSA. Germline trimming cut 2 bases from V and 3 bases from J; bases unmatched to any gene: 8. This CDR3 is 17 amino acids long. The CDR3 reads CASSLYQRGMDTGELFF. In nucleotides, the CDR3 is TGTGCCAGCAGCTTATACCAGCGGGGGATGGACACCGGGGAGCTGTTTTTT.

The chain employs TRBV19 and TRBJ2-3, with D possibly matching TRBD1 (6 bases). Between the trimmed V and J ends, which lost 6 bases and 0 bases, there was a span of 7 bases. Germline CDR1 is LNHDA and CDR2 is SQIVND (reference sequence). The CDR3 loop spans 13 amino acids. The CDR3 protein is CASRDRSTDTQYF. CDR3 DNA sequence: TGTGCCAGTAGGGACAGAAGCACAGATACGCAGTATTTT.

V usage is TRBV7-2 and J usage is TRBJ2-5; D may be TRBD1 (7 bases). The V end was cut by 2 bases, the J end by 4 bases, with 14 bases between. This CDR3 has 15 residues. Germline V gene sequence: CDR1 SGHTA, CDR2 FQGNSA. The CDR3 spells CASSLQGGVAETQYF. The CDR3, as DNA: TGTGCCAGCAGCTTACAGGGGGGCGTAGCAGAGACCCAGTACTTC.

This chain uses TRBV27 with TRBJ1-5; D is uncertain. CDR3 length equals 16 residues. V gave up 3 bases and J gave up 0 bases, with 12 bases separating them. Germline V CDR1 and CDR2: MNHEY, SMNVEV (reference sequence). The CDR3 loop reads CASSLGGAGSNQPQHF. In DNA, the CDR3 is TGTGCCAGCAGTTTGGGTGGAGCGGGTAGCAATCAGCCCCAGCATTTT.

The DNA for the CDR3 is TGTGCCAGCAGCTTTGGACAGGGGGCAACTAATGAAAAACTGTTTTTT. It codes for CASSFGQGATNEKLFF. The rearrangement links TRBV5-8 to TRBJ1-4; 10 bases match TRBD1. Germline trimming cut 2 bases from V and 0 bases from J; bases unmatched to any gene: 1. Germline CDR1 reads SGHTS; CDR2 reads YDEGEE. The CDR3 sequence is 16 residues long.

V usage is TRBV19 and J usage is TRBJ1-2; D possibly corresponds to TRBD1 (6 bases). Trimming cost V 3 bases and J 4 bases, with 12 bases left between them. Germline CDR1 LNHDA, CDR2 SQIVND (reference sequence). The CDR3 is 14 amino acids. CDR3 protein: CASSMPGQIYGYTF. The DNA of the CDR3 is TGTGCCAGTAGTATGCCAGGACAGATCTATGGCTACACCTTC.

The rearrangement uses TRBV7-2 and TRBJ2-5; unclear D gene. Germline lookup yields CDR1 SGHTA and CDR2 FQGNSA. Trimming removed 1 base from V and 5 bases from J, with 8 bases in between. This CDR3 region has 13 residues. In DNA, the CDR3 is TGTGCCAGCAGCTTAGGCGCCCCGGAGACCCAGTACTTC. Residues: CASSLGAPETQYF. Filled out from reference TRBV7-2 and TRBJ2-5, the complete variable domain reads GAGVSQSPSNKVTEKGKDVELRCDPISGHTALYWYRQSLGQGLEFLIYFQGNSAPDKSGLPSDRFSAERTGGSVSTLTIQRTQQEDSAVYLCASSLGAPETQYFGPGTRLLVL.

This clone has a single count. The chain is built from TRBV5-4 and TRBJ1-3, with 7 positions matching TRBD1. The V gene end was trimmed by 0 bases and the J gene end by 1 base; junction bases not matched to a gene: 4. CDR3 length: 16 residues. Germline V lookup: CDR1 SGHNT, CDR2 YYREEE (reference sequence). CDR3: CASSLGQGLSGNTIYF. CDR3 nucleotide sequence: TGTGCCAGCAGCTTGGGACAGGGACTTTCTGGAAACACCATATATTTT.

V and J are TRBV10-3 and TRBJ2-3, with D unresolved. The CDR3 length is 14 residues. Per the germline V gene, CDR1 is ENHRY and CDR2 is SYGVKD. The V gene lost 3 bases and the J gene lost 4 bases, with 11 bases spanning the gap. CDR3 sequence reads: CAISDARSADTQYF. DNA for the CDR3: TGTGCCATCAGTGATGCCCGGAGCGCAGATACGCAGTATTTT.

The V and J genes are TRBV4-1 and TRBJ2-7; tentatively, D is TRBD1 or TRBD2 (7 bases each). There are 16 residues in the CDR3. CDR1 is MGHRA, CDR2 YSYEKL, per germline. V lost 4 bases and J 3 bases, leaving 19 bases between the germline ends. As DNA, the CDR3 is TGCGCCAGCAGCCCATTATATCAGGGGGGGGGCTACGAGCAGTACTTC. It is translated as CASSPLYQGGGYEQYF.

The chain recombines TRBV15 with TRBJ2-5; 8 nucleotides match TRBD1. Germline values: CDR1 LNHNV, CDR2 YYDKDF (reference sequence). This CDR3 spans 15 amino acids. The V gene end was trimmed by 0 bases and the J gene end by 5 bases; junction bases not matched to a gene: 5. CDR3 DNA sequence: TGTGCCACCAGCAGAGACCAGGGGGCGCGGGAGACCCAGTACTTC. As protein: CATSRDQGARETQYF. Filled out from reference TRBV15 and TRBJ2-5, the complete variable domain reads DAMVIQNPRYQVTQFGKPVTLSCSQTLNHNVMYWYQQKSSQAPKLLFHYYDKDFNNEADTPDNFQSRRPNTSFCFLDIRSPGLGDTAMYLCATSRDQGARETQYFGPGTRLLVL.

The genes are TRBV7-2 and TRBJ1-2, with 9 nucleotides matching TRBD1. The junction had 5 bases not matched to a gene; V was cut back by 0 bases and J by 6 bases. Looked up from germline, CDR1 is SGHTA and CDR2 is FQGNSA. The CDR3 contains 15 residues. CDR3 bases: TGTGCCAGCAGCTTAGCACAGGGGGCGTTGGATGGCTACACCTTC. Residues: CASSLAQGALDGYTF.

This chain uses TRBV5-4 with TRBJ1-1; no clear D. From germline, CDR1 is SGHNT and CDR2 YYREEE (reference sequence). This CDR3 contains 13 residues. Trimming removed 2 bases at V and 1 base at J, with 6 bases between. In DNA form, the CDR3 reads TGTGCCAGCAGCTTCGGCACGAACACTGAAGCTTTCTTT. It codes for CASSFGTNTEAFF.

The chain is built from TRBV15 and TRBJ2-1; tentatively, D is TRBD1 (6 bases). CDR1 is LNHNV, CDR2 YYDKDF, per germline (reference sequence). Trimming stripped 1 base from V and 5 bases from J, with 21 bases between. CDR3 length: 18 amino acids. The CDR3 region is CATSRGLGAGAEDNEQFF. The CDR3 DNA follows: TGTGCCACCAGCAGAGGCCTCGGGGCAGGGGCAGAGGACAATGAGCAGTTCTTC.

This chain uses TRBV7-2 with TRBJ1-6, with TRBD1 as a possible D gene (5 bases). This CDR3 contains 15 residues. From germline, CDR1 is SGHTA and CDR2 FQGNSA. The ends were cut back, 8 bases at V and 0 bases at J, with 11 bases in the middle. CDR3: CASLRQSSYNSPLHF. In DNA, the CDR3 is TGTGCCAGCCTCAGACAGAGCTCCTATAATTCACCCCTCCACTTT.

This chain uses TRBV2 with TRBJ2-3; a weak D match, TRBD1 (5 bases). Germline V CDR1 and CDR2: SNHLY, FYNNEI. CDR3 length: 15 residues. V dropped 2 bases and J dropped 2 bases, with 11 bases sitting between them. CDR3 coding DNA: TGTGCCAGCAGTGAACAGGGTTTTGACACAGATACGCAGTATTTT. Protein: CASSEQGFDTDTQYF.

The sample holds one count of this clone. The genes are TRBV5-4 and TRBJ1-2, with a weak D call TRBD1 (6 bases). The V and J ends lost 4 bases and 8 bases respectively, with 15 bases between them. This CDR3 comprises 13 residues. Germline V lookup: CDR1 SGHNT, CDR2 YYREEE (reference sequence). CDR3 in DNA: TGTGCCAGCAGCCGGACAGAGGGGTACGGCTACACCTTC. This encodes CASSRTEGYGYTF. The variable domain in full, completed from reference TRBV5-4 and TRBJ1-2, reads ETGVTQSPTHLIKTRGQQVTLRCSSQSGHNTVSWYQQALGQGPQFIFQYYREEENGRGNFPPRFSGLQFPNYSSELNVNALELDDSALYLCASSRTEGYGYTFGSGTRLTVV.

The chain joins TRBV30 to TRBJ1-2; D unresolved. Trimming left V 5 bases short and J 7 bases short, with 11 bases between. Germline V lookup: CDR1 GTSNPN, CDR2 SVGIG (reference sequence). The CDR3 length is 11 residues. The CDR3 loop is CAWGGWGGYTF. CDR3 DNA: TGTGCCTGGGGAGGGTGGGGTGGCTACACCTTC.

Notes on this clone: An end of the junction does not agree with germline; a read error may underlie this. Here the CDR3 DNA reads TGCGCCAGCAGCGATCCACCGTTGGGCCATTCTTTC. It translates to CASSDPPLGHSF. The V and J genes are TRBV5-1 and TRBJ1-2; D unclear. The CDR3 spans 12 residues. The germline V gene has CDR1 SGHRS and CDR2 YFSETQ. Filled out from reference TRBV5-1 and TRBJ1-2, the complete variable domain reads KAGVTQTPRYLIKTRGQQVTLSCSPISGHRSVSWYQQTPGQGLQFLFEYFSETQRNKGNFPGRFSGRQFSNSRSEMNVSTLELGDSALYLCASSDPPLGHSFGSGTRLTVV.

The J gene is TRBJ2-5, the V gene TRBV29-1, with D possibly matching TRBD2 (7 bases). Trimming took off 6 bases at V and 2 bases at J, with 13 bases between the two ends. Germline-derived CDR1 and CDR2 are SQVTM and ANQGSEA. There are 13 residues in the CDR3. The CDR3 nucleotides read TGCAGCGTACAACGGGGGGCGCAAGAGACCCAGTACTTC. This translates into CSVQRGAQETQYF.